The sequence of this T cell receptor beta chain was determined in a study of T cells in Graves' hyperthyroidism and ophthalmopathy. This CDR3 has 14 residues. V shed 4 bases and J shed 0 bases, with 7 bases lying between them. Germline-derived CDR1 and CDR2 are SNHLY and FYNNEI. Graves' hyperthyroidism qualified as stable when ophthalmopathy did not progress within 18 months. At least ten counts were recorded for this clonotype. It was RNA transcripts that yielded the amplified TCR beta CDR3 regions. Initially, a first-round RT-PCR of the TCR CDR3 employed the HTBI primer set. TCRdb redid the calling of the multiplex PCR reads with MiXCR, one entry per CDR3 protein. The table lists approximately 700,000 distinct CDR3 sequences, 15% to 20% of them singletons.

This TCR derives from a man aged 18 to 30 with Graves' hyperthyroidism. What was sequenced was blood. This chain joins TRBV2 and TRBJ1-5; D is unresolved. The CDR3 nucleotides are TGTGCCAGCAGTGGACTGTTTAGCAATCAGCCCCAGCATTTT. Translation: CASSGLFSNQPQHF.